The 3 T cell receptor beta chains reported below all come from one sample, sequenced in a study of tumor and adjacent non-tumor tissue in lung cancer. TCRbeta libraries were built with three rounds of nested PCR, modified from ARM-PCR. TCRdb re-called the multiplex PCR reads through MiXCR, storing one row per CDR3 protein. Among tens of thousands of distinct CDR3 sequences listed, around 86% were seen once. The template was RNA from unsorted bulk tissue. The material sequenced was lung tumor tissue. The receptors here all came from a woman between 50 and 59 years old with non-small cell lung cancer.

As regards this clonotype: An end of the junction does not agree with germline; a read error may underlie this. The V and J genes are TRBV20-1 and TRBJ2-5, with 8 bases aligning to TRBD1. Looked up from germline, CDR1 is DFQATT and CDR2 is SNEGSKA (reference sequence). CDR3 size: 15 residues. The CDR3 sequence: CRAILDRVGQETQYF. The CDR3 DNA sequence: TGCCGTGCTATCCTGGACAGGGTCGGGCAAGAGACCCAGTACTTC.

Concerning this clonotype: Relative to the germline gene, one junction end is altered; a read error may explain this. The CDR3 reads CSTRTGTGYETQYF. In nucleotides, the CDR3 is TGCAGTACTAGAACCGGGACAGGATACGAGACCCAGTACTTC. The gene calls are TRBV20-1 and TRBJ2-5; 8 nucleotides align to TRBD1. Germline V gives CDR1 DFQATT, CDR2 SNEGSKA (reference sequence). The CDR3 runs 14 residues.

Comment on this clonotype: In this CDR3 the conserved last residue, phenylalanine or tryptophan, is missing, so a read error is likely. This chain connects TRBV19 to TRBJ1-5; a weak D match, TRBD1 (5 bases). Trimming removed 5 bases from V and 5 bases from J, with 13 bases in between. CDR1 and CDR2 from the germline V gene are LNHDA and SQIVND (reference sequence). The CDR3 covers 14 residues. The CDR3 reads CASSWMGGDQPQHL. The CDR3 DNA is TGTGCCAGTAGTTGGATGGGGGGAGATCAGCCCCAGCATCTT.